Presented here are 20 T cell receptor beta chains from one specimen sequenced in a study of neurological immune-mediated disorders. Each CDR3 protein is one row after TCRdb ran MiXCR on the 5' RACE reads. The sample carries about 38,000 distinct CDR3 sequences, almost 7.5% recorded once. Material: CD4+ T cells from blood. These receptors originate from a man in his forties or fifties in good health.

There are many counts of this clonotype. The chain employs TRBV6-2 or TRBV6-3 and TRBJ2-1, with D possibly matching TRBD2 (5 bases). V gave up 4 bases and J gave up 0 bases, with 13 bases separating them. The CDR3 totals 16 residues. Germline V gives CDR1 MNHEY, CDR2 SVGEGT. The CDR3 reads CASSSSSRRSYNEQFF. Written as DNA, the CDR3 is TGTGCCAGCAGTTCCTCTAGCAGACGCTCCTACAATGAGCAGTTCTTC.

This clonotype appeared many times. The V and J genes are TRBV15 and TRBJ1-5; TRBD1 aligns across 9 bases. Germline V gene lookup returns CDR1 LNHNV and CDR2 YYDKDF (reference sequence). The CDR3 sequence is 17 residues long. Trimming at V came to 1 base and at J to 7 bases, leaving 11 bases not matched to a gene. CDR3 loop: CATSRGIDRGDDQPQHF. The CDR3 DNA sequence: TGTGCCACCAGCAGAGGGATAGACAGGGGGGACGACCAGCCCCAGCATTTT.

This clonotype occurred many times. This chain uses TRBV29-1 with TRBJ1-4, with D maybe TRBD1 (6 bases). Trimming pared 6 bases from V and 1 base from J, leaving 12 bases between. CDR3 length equals 14 residues. The germline V gene encodes CDR1 SQVTM and CDR2 ANQGSEA. The CDR3 sequence is CSVIRGGTNEKLFF. The CDR3 DNA sequence: TGCAGCGTAATCAGGGGAGGAACTAATGAAAAACTGTTTTTT.

In this sample, this clonotype turned up many times. The genes are TRBV7-2 and TRBJ2-5; no firm D call. The CDR3 contains 12 residues. Trimming shortened V by 5 bases and J by 6 bases, and 10 bases separated the two germline ends. Germline CDR1 SGHTA, CDR2 FQGNSA. This CDR3 is CASSPPSKTQYF. Written as DNA, the CDR3 is TGTGCCAGCAGCCCCCCGTCCAAGACCCAGTACTTC.

V is TRBV28 and J is TRBJ2-1, with TRBD2 matching 12 bases. Germline assignment: CDR1 MDHEN and CDR2 SYDVKM. This CDR3 comprises 18 residues. The V segment lost 5 bases and the J segment 3 bases; nucleotides outside the gene matches: 11. CDR3 sequence: CASSPSKLAGGLYNEQFF. The CDR3 bases are TGTGCCAGCAGTCCCTCTAAACTAGCGGGAGGACTCTACAATGAGCAGTTCTTC.

This clonotype was detected ten times or more. This chain uses TRBV20-1 with TRBJ2-1; D tentatively fits TRBD1 or TRBD2 (5 bases each). V lost 5 bases and J lost 2, with 10 bases in between. This CDR3 has 13 amino acids. The V gene's germline CDR1 is DFQATT and CDR2 SNEGSKA (reference sequence). CDR3 sequence (DNA): TGCAGTGCTTGGGACGGAACCTACAATGAGCAGTTCTTC. This sequence encodes CSAWDGTYNEQFF.

This clonotype was seen many times. This sequence joins TRBV5-1 and TRBJ1-5; D call uncertain. Trimming took 3 bases from V and 4 from J, leaving 8 bases between them. Looked up from germline, CDR1 is SGHRS and CDR2 is YFSETQ. This CDR3 has 13 residues. In nucleotides, the CDR3 is TGCGCCAGCAGCTCGGACTTAAATCAGCCCCAGCATTTT. Its protein is CASSSDLNQPQHF.

This clonotype was seen repeatedly, ten times or more. The chain couples TRBV5-1 to TRBJ2-7; no firm D call. Trimming stripped 4 bases from V and 5 bases from J, with 16 bases between. The CDR3 covers 14 residues. The V gene's germline CDR1 is SGHRS and CDR2 YFSETQ. The CDR3 DNA sequence: TGCGCCAGCAGCCTGCTGCGCCCCCCAGACGAGCAGTACTTC. Protein sequence: CASSLLRPPDEQYF.

Turning to this clonotype: At one boundary the junction diverges from the germline segment, which might be a read error. CDR3 coding DNA: TGTGTCAGCTCACCGGTCTATAGGGGCTTCCCCGGAAACACCATATATTTT. The encoded protein is CVSSPVYRGFPGNTIYF. This chain joins TRBV18 and TRBJ1-3, with D maybe TRBD1 (5 bases). The CDR3 spans 17 residues. Germline V gene sequence: CDR1 KGHSH, CDR2 LQKENI. The variable domain in full, with the rest retrieved from reference TRBV18 and TRBJ1-3, is NAGVMQNPRHLVRRRGQEARLRCSPMKGHSHVYWYRQLPEEGLKFMVYLQKENIIDESGMPKERFSAEFPKEGPSILRIQQVVRGDSAAYFCVSSPVYRGFPGNTIYFGEGSWLTVV.

There are many counts of this clonotype. The V and J genes are TRBV20-1 and TRBJ1-2; D possibly corresponds to TRBD1 (6 bases). The germline CDR1 and CDR2 sequences are DFQATT and SNEGSKA (reference sequence). The CDR3 spans 15 residues. The V and J ends lost 5 bases and 0 bases respectively, with 16 bases between them. Here the CDR3 DNA reads TGCAGTGCTGGCGGGGCAGGGGATTCTAACTATGGCTACACCTTC. Its protein is CSAGGAGDSNYGYTF.

Ten or more counts support this clonotype. The chain has TRBV12-3 or TRBV12-4 and TRBJ2-2; D call uncertain. This CDR3 spans 14 amino acids. V lost 2 bases and J 6 bases, leaving 10 bases between the germline ends. The CDR3 reads CASSLKGIAGELFF. The CDR3 nucleotides are TGTGCCAGCAGTTTAAAGGGTATTGCCGGGGAGCTGTTTTTT.

The rearrangement uses TRBV6-4 and TRBJ2-7; no clear D gene. The V end lost 3 bases, the J end lost 1 base, and 10 bases lay between the germline ends. There are 14 residues in the CDR3. Germline CDR1 MRHNA, CDR2 SNTAGT. CDR3 region: CASSEQEESYEQYF. The CDR3 DNA follows: TGTGCCAGCAGTGAACAAGAAGAATCCTACGAGCAGTACTTC.

This clonotype was seen at least ten times. The chain is built from TRBV7-6 and TRBJ2-7; TRBD1 might be the D (6 bases). The V end lost 5 bases, the J end lost 5 bases, and 16 bases lay between the germline ends. CDR1 SGHVS and CDR2 FNYEAQ come from the germline V gene. The CDR3 length is 14 residues. CDR3 in DNA: TGTGCCAGCAGCCCCCGAGACCCAGGGGACGAGCAGTACTTC. Amino acids: CASSPRDPGDEQYF.

This clonotype showed up many times. The chain carries TRBV18 and TRBJ1-1, with D perhaps TRBD1 (6 bases). Germline V lookup: CDR1 KGHSH, CDR2 LQKENI. Trimming removed 3 bases at V and 4 bases at J, with 12 bases between. This CDR3 comprises 14 residues. CDR3 protein: CASSPWTEATEAFF. CDR3 nucleotide sequence: TGTGCCAGCTCACCTTGGACAGAGGCCACTGAAGCTTTCTTT.

This clonotype occurred many times. The chain uses TRBV20-1 and TRBJ1-1; possible D gene TRBD1, 6 bases. The CDR3 is 14 amino acids. Germline V CDR1 and CDR2: DFQATT, SNEGSKA (reference sequence). Deletions cut 0 bases from V and 5 bases from J, with 13 bases between. The CDR3, as DNA: TGCAGTGCTAGAGATGTAGGGGGGAAAACTGAAGCTTTCTTT. Protein product: CSARDVGGKTEAFF.

The chain employs TRBV2 and TRBJ2-1; TRBD2 is a possible D gene (6 bases). The length of the CDR3 is 15 residues. With 2 bases removed from V and 8 bases from J, the gap between germline ends came to 16 bases. The germline CDR1 and CDR2 sequences are SNHLY and FYNNEI. The CDR3 nucleotides read TGTGCCAGCAGTGAATGGACTAACAAGATCCATGAGCAGTTCTTC. Residues: CASSEWTNKIHEQFF.

This clonotype occurred many times. The rearrangement uses TRBV3-1 and TRBJ1-5; 9 bases are shared with TRBD1. The CDR3 contains 16 residues. The junction had 7 bases not matched to a gene; V was cut back by 3 bases and J by 4 bases. CDR1 and CDR2 from the germline V gene are LGHDT and YNNKEL (reference sequence). CDR3 nucleotides: TGTGCCAGCAGCCAGACCGGGACAGGGCGGAATCAGCCCCAGCATTTT. It is translated as CASSQTGTGRNQPQHF.

By share, this clonotype counts as large. This chain joins TRBV9 and TRBJ2-5; D is uncertain. V was clipped by 0 bases and J by 5 bases, with 8 bases between them. CDR1 SGDLS and CDR2 YYNGEE come from the germline V gene. The CDR3 covers 13 residues. The CDR3 here is CASSVEGPETQYF. CDR3 nucleotides: TGTGCCAGCAGCGTAGAAGGGCCGGAGACCCAGTACTTC. Using reference TRBV9 and TRBJ2-5 for the parts outside the CDR3, the full variable domain is DSGVTQTPKHLITATGQRVTLRCSPRSGDLSVYWYQQSLDQGLQFLIQYYNGEERAKGNILERFSAQQFPDLHSELNLSSLELGDSALYFCASSVEGPETQYFGPGTRLLVL.

This clonotype was observed at least ten times. The chain couples TRBV7-9 to TRBJ1-4; D ambiguous. CDR3 length equals 15 residues. CDR1 SEHNR and CDR2 FQNEAQ come from the germline V gene (reference sequence). Trimming removed 0 bases at V and 5 bases at J, with 10 bases between. The CDR3 DNA sequence: TGTGCCAGCAGCTTAGCCACACTAATCAATGAAAAACTGTTTTTT. This codes for CASSLATLINEKLFF.

This clonotype was observed many times. The chain employs TRBV7-2 and TRBJ1-2; D may be TRBD1 (6 bases). V lost 5 bases and J 3 bases, leaving 16 bases between the germline ends. From germline, CDR1 is SGHTA and CDR2 FQGNSA. The CDR3 totals 15 residues. The DNA for the CDR3 is TGTGCCAGCAGCCCCAACGTACCAGGGGACTATGGCTACACCTTC. Protein sequence: CASSPNVPGDYGYTF.